These T cell receptor beta chains were read from a single sample in a study of blood T cell repertoires in COVID-19. Sequencing used immunoSEQ multiplex PCR; TCRdb keeps in-frame clones, though not all of them. The sample has about 250,000 clones, just over 85% seen once; the top ten hold about 1.3%. Input material: peripheral blood. These receptors all come from a man older than 75 with acute or convalescent COVID-19. Each CDR3 is given with its conserved first and last residue. Each record gives: J gene, D gene, clone size, V gene, CDR3 protein, CDR3 DNA. A D gene is named only where the DNA matches it firmly. Clone size is stated in some rows and not others, as once, few, many or a class when expanded.

j_gene: TRBJ1-4; d_gene: -; abundance: few; v_gene: TRBV2; CDR3aa: CASIEREKLFF; CDR3nt: TGTGCCAGCATAGAGAGGGAAAAACTGTTTTTT
j_gene: TRBJ1-4; d_gene: TRBD1; abundance: -; v_gene: TRBV3-1/TRBV3-2; CDR3aa: CASSQDRGTGFEKLFF; CDR3nt: TGTGCCAGCAGCCAAGATCGGGGGACAGGGTTTGAAAAACTGTTTTTT
j_gene: TRBJ1-6; d_gene: -; abundance: -; v_gene: TRBV7-2; CDR3aa: CASSGGYRLYSPLHF; CDR3nt: TGTGCCAGTTCGGGGGGGTACAGGCTTTATTCACCCCTCCACTTT
j_gene: TRBJ1-1; d_gene: TRBD1; abundance: -; v_gene: TRBV19; CDR3aa: CASSSTGGAEAFF; CDR3nt: TGTGCCAGTAGTTCAACAGGGGGAGCTGAAGCTTTCTTT
j_gene: TRBJ2-3; d_gene: -; abundance: -; v_gene: TRBV27; CDR3aa: CASSLRGSSTDTQYF; CDR3nt: TGTGCCAGCAGTTTAAGGGGGTCCAGCACAGATACGCAGTATTTT
j_gene: TRBJ2-3; d_gene: TRBD2; abundance: -; v_gene: TRBV18; CDR3aa: CASSPLPSGSDTQYF; CDR3nt: TGTGCCAGCTCACCACTTCCTAGCGGGAGTGATACGCAGTATTTT
j_gene: TRBJ2-3; d_gene: TRBD2; abundance: -; v_gene: TRBV5-1; CDR3aa: CASSLSGGDADTQYF; CDR3nt: TGCGCCAGCAGCTTGAGCGGGGGAGACGCAGATACGCAGTATTTT
j_gene: TRBJ1-4; d_gene: -; abundance: -; v_gene: TRBV3-1/TRBV3-2; CDR3aa: CASSQRRGGAGYEKLFF; CDR3nt: TGTGCCAGCAGCCAGAGACGGGGGGGCGCGGGGTACGAAAAACTGTTTTTT
j_gene: TRBJ1-1; d_gene: -; abundance: -; v_gene: TRBV11-2; CDR3aa: CASSLDTGLLTEAFF; CDR3nt: TGTGCCAGCAGCTTAGATACGGGGTTGCTCACTGAAGCTTTCTTT
j_gene: TRBJ2-2; d_gene: TRBD2; abundance: -; v_gene: TRBV7-3; CDR3aa: CASTKGGTSGTTGELFF; CDR3nt: TGTGCCAGCACCAAAGGGGGGACTAGCGGGACTACCGGGGAGCTGTTTTTT
j_gene: TRBJ1-5; d_gene: -; abundance: -; v_gene: TRBV28; CDR3aa: CASSLGGYGPQHF; CDR3nt: TGTGCCAGCAGTTTGGGGGGTTATGGACCCCAGCATTTT
j_gene: TRBJ1-1; d_gene: -; abundance: -; v_gene: TRBV5-1; CDR3aa: CASSPWTETNTEAFF; CDR3nt: TGCGCCAGCAGCCCGTGGACAGAAACGAACACTGAAGCTTTCTTT
j_gene: TRBJ1-5; d_gene: -; abundance: -; v_gene: TRBV19; CDR3aa: CASSISPFNQPQHF; CDR3nt: TGTGCCAGTAGTATTTCCCCTTTCAATCAGCCCCAGCATTTT
j_gene: TRBJ2-2; d_gene: -; abundance: once; v_gene: TRBV25-1; CDR3aa: CASSEYSQGGNTGELFF; CDR3nt: TGTGCCAGCAGTGAATATTCACAGGGTGGGAACACCGGGGAGCTGTTTTTT
j_gene: TRBJ1-4; d_gene: -; abundance: -; v_gene: TRBV7-6; CDR3aa: CASSLNVGANEKLFF; CDR3nt: TGTGCCAGCAGCCTCAATGTCGGGGCTAATGAAAAACTGTTTTTT
j_gene: TRBJ1-5; d_gene: TRBD1; abundance: few; v_gene: TRBV6-2/TRBV6-3; CDR3aa: CASSRDRQYQPQHF; CDR3nt: TGTGCCAGCAGCCGGGACAGGCAATATCAGCCCCAGCATTTT
j_gene: TRBJ2-2; d_gene: TRBD1; abundance: -; v_gene: TRBV19; CDR3aa: CASSARQGANTGELFF; CDR3nt: TGTGCCAGTAGTGCACGCCAGGGGGCGAACACCGGGGAGCTGTTTTTT
j_gene: TRBJ2-2; d_gene: TRBD2; abundance: -; v_gene: TRBV9; CDR3aa: CASSPSSGSSTGELFF; CDR3nt: TGTGCCAGCAGCCCTTCTAGCGGGAGTAGCACCGGGGAGCTGTTTTTT
j_gene: TRBJ2-5; d_gene: TRBD1; abundance: -; v_gene: TRBV2; CDR3aa: CASTPGTGASETQYF; CDR3nt: TGTGCCAGTACCCCCGGGACAGGAGCCAGTGAGACCCAGTACTTC
j_gene: TRBJ2-3; d_gene: TRBD2; abundance: -; v_gene: TRBV5-1; CDR3aa: CASSTRDYSTDTQYF; CDR3nt: TGCGCCAGCAGCACCCGGGACTATTCCACAGATACGCAGTATTTT
j_gene: TRBJ2-7; d_gene: TRBD2; abundance: -; v_gene: TRBV7-2; CDR3aa: CASSSQWGGFYEQYF; CDR3nt: TGTGCCAGCAGCTCCCAGTGGGGGGGGTTTTACGAGCAGTACTTC
j_gene: TRBJ2-1; d_gene: -; abundance: -; v_gene: TRBV7-3; CDR3aa: CASSLSGAYNEQFF; CDR3nt: TGTGCCAGCAGCTTGAGCGGAGCCTACAATGAGCAGTTCTTC
j_gene: TRBJ2-5; d_gene: TRBD1; abundance: -; v_gene: TRBV7-9; CDR3aa: CASTLGDRGYQETQYF; CDR3nt: TGTGCCAGCACCCTAGGGGACAGGGGTTACCAAGAGACCCAGTACTTC
j_gene: TRBJ2-7; d_gene: -; abundance: -; v_gene: TRBV5-4; CDR3aa: CASSSGGAPKISYEQYF; CDR3nt: TGTGCCAGCAGCTCCGGGGGAGCACCTAAAATCTCCTACGAGCAGTACTTC